The clone carrying this T cell receptor beta chain has more than one count but fewer than ten. The data stem from a study of T cells in Graves' hyperthyroidism and ophthalmopathy. Amplified regions were TCR beta CDR3 sequences from RNA transcripts. RT-PCR in the first round (using the HTBI primer set) targeted the TCR CDR3. TCRdb reprocessed the multiplex PCR reads via MiXCR and lists one record per CDR3 protein. The sample includes about 340,000 distinct CDR3 sequences, about 20% of them seen just once. It was considered stable Graves' hyperthyroidism when ophthalmopathy did not progress within 18 months. Diagnosis rested on symptoms, serum thyroxine and TRAb, thyroid ultrasound, and orbital computed tomography. Trimming removed 4 bases from V and 1 base from J; junction bases left unmatched: 4. The CDR3 loop spans 17 amino acids. Germline V gives CDR1 SGHRS, CDR2 YFSETQ.

V usage is TRBV5-1 and J usage is TRBJ2-1; TRBD2 matches 14 bases. Sequenced material: blood. The clonotype originates from a woman in her 50s with Graves' hyperthyroidism. As DNA, the CDR3 is TGCGCCAGCAGCCGCGGGACTAGCGGGAGTTCCTACAATGAGCAGTTCTTC. It encodes CASSRGTSGSSYNEQFF.